This T cell receptor beta chain was sequenced for a study of T cells in Graves' hyperthyroidism and ophthalmopathy. Concerning this clonotype: The target antigen is unknown.

Amplification targeted TCR beta CDR3 regions from RNA transcripts. A first-round RT-PCR of the TCR CDR3 used the HTBI primer set. TCRdb re-derived calls from the multiplex PCR reads in MiXCR, one entry per CDR3 protein. Of some 340,000 distinct CDR3 sequences in the sample, about 13% were seen once. The CDR3 length is 15 residues. Trimming took 5 bases from V and 3 from J; bases not matched to a gene: 7. Per germline, CDR1 MNHEY and CDR2 SMNVEV (reference sequence). Findings and limits, study-wide: Median prediction lead before ophthalmopathy onset was six to eight months with the model.

Sequences were obtained from blood. The chain uses TRBV27 and TRBJ1-5, with 7 bases identical to TRBD1. The receptor was derived from a woman in her thirties or forties with Graves' ophthalmopathy. The chain's CDR3 is CASSAGQRVNQPQHF. CDR3 nucleotides: TGTGCCAGCAGTGCGGGACAGAGAGTCAATCAGCCCCAGCATTTT.